A single sample is the source of the 29 T cell receptor beta chains below, sequenced in a study of control samples from healthy donors and cancer patients (dated by TCRdb to about 2020). The library came from the immunoSEQ multiplex PCR assay. The table was pulled from immuneACCESS by TCRdb, which kept in-frame rearrangements only. Such tables lose some clones; where checked, under half of the loss comes from unresolved V genes, and the rest has no known cause. This sample comprises 190,000 or so clones, 85% to 95% of them detected only once. The ten largest clones add up to roughly 1.6% of the sample. Sample: blood. The receptors here all came from a man aged 18 to 29 in good health.

The chain carries TRBV2 and TRBJ1-4, with TRBD1 identical over 10 bases. Germline V gene data show CDR1 as SNHLY and CDR2 as FYNNEI. V shed 5 bases, J shed 8 bases, and the junction held 8 bases outside the gene matches. The CDR3 runs to 15 residues. CDR3 residues: CASSQGTGEGEKLFF. The CDR3 DNA reads as TGTGCCAGCAGTCAGGGGACAGGGGAGGGAGAAAAACTGTTTTTT.

V is TRBV23-1 and J is TRBJ2-1; D is possibly TRBD2 (6 bases). TRBV23-1 qualifies as an ORF whose function is uncertain. V lost 6 bases and J 7 bases, leaving 10 bases between the germline ends. The CDR3 sequence is 12 residues long. In nucleotides, the CDR3 is TGCGCCAGCAGGCCGGGGGTAAATGAGCAGTTCTTC. Protein: CASRPGVNEQFF.

CDR3 nucleotides: TGTGCCAGCAGCCGGAGAGCTTTACAGGGGGTATTCACTGAAGCTTTCTTT. Protein product: CASSRRALQGVFTEAFF. V gene TRBV3-1 (or the pseudogene TRBV3-2) combines with J gene TRBJ1-1, with 8 bases matching TRBD1. Trimming removed 4 bases from V and 4 bases from J; junction bases left unmatched: 14. CDR3 length equals 17 residues. Per germline, CDR1 LGHDT and CDR2 YNNKEL (reference sequence).

This rearrangement joins TRBV27 to TRBJ1-1; a weak D match, TRBD1 (5 bases). The germline V gene encodes CDR1 MNHEY and CDR2 SMNVEV (reference sequence). Trimming took off 6 bases at V and 3 bases at J, with 11 bases between the two ends. CDR3 size: 13 residues. The DNA of the CDR3 is TGTGCCAGCAGATTAGGGGATTACACTGAAGCTTTCTTT. The encoded protein is CASRLGDYTEAFF.

This chain joins TRBV5-1 and TRBJ2-3; D might be TRBD1 (5 bases). Germline V lookup: CDR1 SGHRS, CDR2 YFSETQ. The CDR3 spans 15 residues. The V gene lost 0 bases and the J gene lost 5 bases, with 13 bases spanning the gap. Written as DNA, the CDR3 is TGCGCCAGCAGCTTGGTTTCAGGGAAGGAAGATACGCAGTATTTT. Its protein product is CASSLVSGKEDTQYF. Looking up the rest from reference TRBV5-1 and TRBJ2-3 gives the full variable domain: KAGVTQTPRYLIKTRGQQVTLSCSPISGHRSVSWYQQTPGQGLQFLFEYFSETQRNKGNFPGRFSGRQFSNSRSEMNVSTLELGDSALYLCASSLVSGKEDTQYFGPGTRLTVL.

The chain has TRBV15 and TRBJ1-5; D may be TRBD1 (5 bases). V was cut by 0 bases and J by 2 bases, with 11 bases left in between. Germline-derived CDR1 and CDR2 are LNHNV and YYDKDF (reference sequence). This CDR3 contains 16 residues. The CDR3 DNA is TGTGCCACCAGCAGAGATCGGGGGGAAGGCAATCAGCCCCAGCATTTT. It yields the protein CATSRDRGEGNQPQHF. The full variable domain, rest sourced from reference TRBV15 and TRBJ1-5, is DAMVIQNPRYQVTQFGKPVTLSCSQTLNHNVMYWYQQKSSQAPKLLFHYYDKDFNNEADTPDNFQSRRPNTSFCFLDIRSPGLGDTAMYLCATSRDRGEGNQPQHFGDGTRLSIL.

The count of this clone is one. The J gene is TRBJ2-1, the V gene TRBV11-2; TRBD2 matches at 9 bases. The CDR3 runs 16 residues. Germline V gene sequence: CDR1 SGHAT, CDR2 FQNNGV. V lost 4 bases to trimming and J lost 1 base; unmatched junction nucleotides: 5. The CDR3 loop is CASSSLRGGSYNEQFF. The DNA of the CDR3 is TGTGCCAGCAGCTCATTGCGGGGGGGTTCCTACAATGAGCAGTTCTTC. Supplemented by reference TRBV11-2 and TRBJ2-1, the full variable domain reads EAGVAQSPRYKIIEKRQSVAFWCNPISGHATLYWYQQILGQGPKLLIQFQNNGVVDDSQLPKDRFSAERLKGVDSTLKIQPAKLEDSAVYLCASSSLRGGSYNEQFFGPGTRLTVL.

This clone was seen ten or more times. The gene calls are TRBV5-1 and TRBJ2-2, with TRBD1 matching 7 bases. The CDR3 has 14 amino acids. The V and J ends lost 6 bases and 6 bases, in that order; junction bases with no gene match: 8. The V gene's germline CDR1 is SGHRS and CDR2 YFSETQ. The CDR3: CASTGEGGPGELFF. The CDR3 nucleotides are TGCGCCAGCACGGGCGAAGGGGGCCCCGGGGAGCTGTTTTTT.

The chain has TRBV2 and TRBJ2-3, with 10 bases aligning to TRBD1. With V trimmed by 6 bases and J by 4 bases, 10 bases remained unmatched. Per the germline V gene, CDR1 is SNHLY and CDR2 is FYNNEI. The CDR3 extends over 16 amino acids. CDR3 in amino acids: CASRGTGAGFSDTQYF. The CDR3 DNA is TGTGCCAGCAGAGGGACAGGGGCCGGATTTTCAGATACGCAGTATTTT.

The gene calls are TRBV5-1 and TRBJ1-1, with D uncertain. This CDR3 comprises 13 residues. Germline lookup yields CDR1 SGHRS and CDR2 YFSETQ. Trimming took 3 bases from V and 3 from J, leaving 9 bases between them. The CDR3 sequence: CASSSSGDTEAFF. CDR3 in DNA: TGCGCCAGCAGCTCCTCCGGGGACACTGAAGCTTTCTTT.

The J gene is TRBJ2-1, the V gene TRBV7-3, with 14 positions matching TRBD2. The J segment lost 1 base and the V segment lost 5 bases, leaving 1 base of the junction unmatched. The CDR3 has 16 amino acids. Germline CDR1 is SGHTA and CDR2 is FQGTGA. CDR3: CASSRTSGGSYNEQFF. The CDR3 nucleotides read TGTGCCAGCAGCCGGACTAGCGGGGGGTCCTACAATGAGCAGTTCTTC.

The CDR3: CASSRGGGKDHTQYF. The CDR3 DNA is TGCGCCAGCAGCCGCGGCGGGGGGAAGGATCATACGCAGTATTTT. The gene calls are TRBV5-1 and TRBJ2-3; 8 nucleotides match TRBD2. J gave up 7 bases and V 4 bases, and 11 bases lay outside the gene matches. This CDR3 has 15 amino acids. The germline gives CDR1 SGHRS, CDR2 YFSETQ.

This rearrangement joins TRBV28 to TRBJ2-3, with 16 bases that match TRBD2. The CDR3 is made up of 15 amino acids. The ends lost 4 bases at V and 8 bases at J; junction bases unmatched: 3. The V gene's germline CDR1 is MDHEN and CDR2 SYDVKM. CDR3 in amino acids: CASSWGLAGGRTQYF. The CDR3 region has the DNA TGTGCCAGCAGTTGGGGACTAGCGGGGGGGCGTACGCAGTATTTT.

V is TRBV7-9 and J is TRBJ2-3; 7 positions match TRBD1. Germline CDR1 SEHNR, CDR2 FQNEAQ (reference sequence). This CDR3 region has 18 residues. Unmatched junction bases numbered 13, after V lost 3 bases and J lost 1 base. Here the CDR3 DNA reads TGTGCCAGCAGCTTCGGGACAGCCACGACCGAACGCACAGATACGCAGTATTTT. Translation: CASSFGTATTERTDTQYF.

The chain has TRBV9 and TRBJ1-6; D perhaps matches TRBD1 (5 bases). The CDR3 loop spans 14 amino acids. The V and J ends lost 3 bases and 7 bases respectively, with 11 bases between them. Germline lookup yields CDR1 SGDLS and CDR2 YYNGEE. The CDR3 spells CASSGRDRNSPLHF. The CDR3 DNA reads TGTGCCAGCAGCGGCCGGGACCGAAATTCACCCCTCCACTTT.

The CDR3: CASSLPGPTEAFF. CDR3 DNA sequence: TGTGCCAGCAGTTTACCAGGGCCCACTGAAGCTTTCTTT. The V gene is TRBV28, the J gene TRBJ1-1; possibly TRBD1 for D (5 bases). With 2 bases removed from V and 4 bases from J, the gap between germline ends came to 8 bases. Germline V gene data show CDR1 as MDHEN and CDR2 as SYDVKM. This CDR3 contains 13 residues.

The J gene is TRBJ2-7, the V gene TRBV3-1 (or the pseudogene TRBV3-2), with TRBD2 identical over 11 bases. Trimming at V came to 3 bases and at J to 0 bases, leaving 1 base not matched to a gene. The V gene's germline CDR1 is LGHDT and CDR2 YNNKEL (reference sequence). This CDR3 region has 15 residues. CDR3 sequence (DNA): TGTGCCAGCAGCCATAGCGGGGGGGCCTCCTACGAGCAGTACTTC. Amino acids: CASSHSGGASYEQYF.

This chain connects TRBV2 to TRBJ1-2; the match to TRBD1 covers 8 bases. V lost 2 bases to trimming and J lost 8 bases; unmatched junction nucleotides: 10. This CDR3 is 15 amino acids long. Per germline, CDR1 SNHLY and CDR2 FYNNEI. The CDR3 nucleotides read TGTGCCAGCAGTGAATTGGGGCAGGGGGCTGGCGGCTACACCTTC. Amino acids: CASSELGQGAGGYTF.

This clone was observed once. The J gene is TRBJ1-4, the V gene TRBV19, with a weak D call TRBD1 (6 bases). CDR1 and CDR2 (germline): LNHDA, SQIVND (reference sequence). The CDR3 is 15 amino acids. V lost 6 bases and J lost 1, with 12 bases in between. The CDR3 protein is CASRYTDRTNEKLFF. Here the CDR3 DNA reads TGTGCCAGTAGATATACGGACAGAACTAATGAAAAACTGTTTTTT. The variable domain in full, with the rest retrieved from reference TRBV19 and TRBJ1-4, is DGGITQSPKYLFRKEGQNVTLSCEQNLNHDAMYWYRQDPGQGLRLIYYSQIVNDFQKGDIAEGYSVSREKKESFPLTVTSAQKNPTAFYLCASRYTDRTNEKLFFGSGTQLSVL.

V and J are TRBV7-8 and TRBJ1-2; D perhaps matches TRBD1 (5 bases). Germline CDR1 SGHVS, CDR2 FQNEAQ. This CDR3 spans 18 amino acids. V dropped 3 bases and J dropped 2 bases, with 22 bases sitting between them. The CDR3 bases are TGTGCCAGCAGCTTTACGGGACCCTGGGACCTGAGAAACTATGGCTACACCTTC. It yields the protein CASSFTGPWDLRNYGYTF.

The chain uses TRBV6-4 and TRBJ1-4; maybe TRBD1 (6 bases). V lost 8 bases, J lost 7 bases, and 14 bases lay in between. The CDR3 contains 13 residues. CDR1 is MRHNA and CDR2 is SNTAGT in the germline V gene. CDR3 sequence: CASALQGGEKLFF. The CDR3 DNA reads TGTGCCAGCGCCCTACAGGGCGGTGAAAAACTGTTTTTT.

The chain couples TRBV19 to TRBJ2-1; TRBD2 matches at 9 bases. V gave up 7 bases and J gave up 8 bases; unmatched junction bases: 6. This CDR3 region has 13 residues. Germline V lookup: CDR1 LNHDA, CDR2 SQIVND (reference sequence). DNA of the CDR3: TGTGCCAGTAAGGCGGGGGGGCCCCATGAGCAGTTCTTC. It translates to CASKAGGPHEQFF. Variable domain in full (rest from reference TRBV19 and TRBJ2-1): DGGITQSPKYLFRKEGQNVTLSCEQNLNHDAMYWYRQDPGQGLRLIYYSQIVNDFQKGDIAEGYSVSREKKESFPLTVTSAQKNPTAFYLCASKAGGPHEQFFGPGTRLTVL.

V gene TRBV5-1 combines with J gene TRBJ2-1; D assignment may be TRBD1 or TRBD2 (5 bases each). Per the germline V gene, CDR1 is SGHRS and CDR2 is YFSETQ. Trimming took off 5 bases at V and 9 bases at J, with 18 bases between the two ends. CDR3 size: 14 residues. The CDR3 spells CASRGTARKGEQFF. In DNA, the CDR3 is TGCGCCAGCAGGGGGACCGCACGAAAGGGTGAGCAGTTCTTC.

The genes are TRBV5-6 and TRBJ1-5; 7 bases align to TRBD1. This CDR3 has 14 amino acids. The ends lost 3 bases at V and 4 bases at J; junction bases unmatched: 4. Germline V lookup: CDR1 SGHDT, CDR2 YYEEEE. The DNA of the CDR3 is TGTGCCAGCAGCTCGGACAGGTTTAATCAGCCCCAGCATTTT. Translating gives CASSSDRFNQPQHF.

This sequence joins TRBV7-2 and TRBJ2-2; 7 bases match TRBD1. Germline CDR1 SGHTA, CDR2 FQGNSA. This CDR3 region has 13 residues. Trimming removed 4 bases from V and 9 bases from J; junction bases left unmatched: 5. In DNA form, the CDR3 reads TGTGCCAGCAGCTGGCCGGGACAGAGGGAGCTGTTTTTT. Protein: CASSWPGQRELFF.

This chain connects TRBV15 to TRBJ2-3; 10 nucleotides line up with TRBD1. With V trimmed by 0 bases and J by 4 bases, 4 bases remained unmatched. Germline CDR1 and CDR2: LNHNV and YYDKDF (reference sequence). This CDR3 contains 16 residues. CDR3 sequence: CATSRDGGTGADTQYF. CDR3 sequence (DNA): TGTGCCACCAGCAGAGATGGGGGGACAGGGGCAGATACGCAGTATTTT.

V and J are TRBV28 and TRBJ2-7; D not resolved. CDR3 size: 12 residues. CDR1 is MDHEN and CDR2 is SYDVKM in the germline V gene. The V end lost 5 bases, the J end lost 2 bases, and 7 bases lay between the germline ends. As DNA, the CDR3 is TGTGCCAGCAGTATCCCTCCCTACGAGCAGTACTTC. Residues: CASSIPPYEQYF.

The chain is built from TRBV7-3 and TRBJ2-5, with a possible D match to TRBD2 (6 bases). The length of the CDR3 is 15 residues. V was shortened by 2 bases and J by 4 bases, with 14 bases between the two germline ends. The germline V gene encodes CDR1 SGHTA and CDR2 FQGTGA. The CDR3 DNA is TGTGCCAGCAGCTTATATGGGGGGACCGGAGAGACCCAGTACTTC. This gives the protein CASSLYGGTGETQYF.

J is TRBJ2-1 and V is TRBV28; D call uncertain. V was shortened by 7 bases and J by 5 bases, with 15 bases between the two germline ends. The germline V gene encodes CDR1 MDHEN and CDR2 SYDVKM. The CDR3 runs 14 residues. The CDR3 loop is CASTITTVNNEQFF. Written as DNA, the CDR3 is TGTGCCAGCACCATAACGACGGTTAACAATGAGCAGTTCTTC.